The source of this T cell receptor beta chain is a study of CD8 T cells in Susac syndrome. Negative isolation yielded the CD8+ and CD4+ T cells, while FACS enriched the TEMRA cells. The germline gives CDR1 SQVTM, CDR2 ANQGSEA. The CDR3 spans 13 residues. V lost 6 bases, J lost 7 bases, and 6 bases stayed unmatched. The RNA input was about 0.5 to 1 ug, and it was reverse transcribed with random hexamers. The TCR beta CDR3 was amplified by immunoSEQ multiplex PCR across 54 Vbeta, 13 Jbeta. TCRdb reprocessed the immunoSEQ multiplex PCR reads with MiXCR, giving one entry per CDR3 protein. This sample carries 170,000 or so distinct CDR3 sequences, 93% of them seen once, and the ten largest clones take more than 0.08%.

This TCR was recovered from a human donor with multiple sclerosis. Sequencing was performed on CD4+ T cells from PBMCs. V is TRBV29-1 and J is TRBJ2-1, with 10 bases aligning to TRBD2. CDR3 in amino acids: CSVLAGAGNEQFF. The DNA for the CDR3 is TGCAGCGTCCTAGCGGGAGCGGGTAATGAGCAGTTCTTC.